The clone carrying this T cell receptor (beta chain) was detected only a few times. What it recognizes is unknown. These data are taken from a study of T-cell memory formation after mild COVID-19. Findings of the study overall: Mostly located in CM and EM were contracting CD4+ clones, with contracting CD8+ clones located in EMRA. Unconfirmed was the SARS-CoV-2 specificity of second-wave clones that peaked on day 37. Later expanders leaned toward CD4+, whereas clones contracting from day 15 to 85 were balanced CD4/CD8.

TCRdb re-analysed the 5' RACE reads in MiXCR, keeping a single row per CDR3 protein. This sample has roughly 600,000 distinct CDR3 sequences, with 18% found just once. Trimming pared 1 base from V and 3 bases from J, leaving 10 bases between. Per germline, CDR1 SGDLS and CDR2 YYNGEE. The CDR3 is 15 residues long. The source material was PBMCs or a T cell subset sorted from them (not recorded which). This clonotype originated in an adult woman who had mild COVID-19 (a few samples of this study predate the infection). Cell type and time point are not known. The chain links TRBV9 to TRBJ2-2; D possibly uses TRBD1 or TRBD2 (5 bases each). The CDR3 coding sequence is TGTGCCAGCAGCGTATGGGACGTTGACACCGGGGAGCTGTTTTTT. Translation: CASSVWDVDTGELFF.